This T cell receptor beta chain was profiled in a study of CD8 T cells in ankylosing spondylitis. Study outcomes and limitations: As for the disease-linked clones, they showed a CD8+ phenotype and occurred at relatively low frequencies in peripheral blood. Fewer than ten highly homologous variants made up a TCR beta motif, and this motif appeared characteristic of ankylosing spondylitis blood. Some of the motif variants had earlier been found in reactive arthritis patients' fluid and blood.

This clonotype was detected many times. No antigen is known for it. Molecular-barcoded quantitative 5'-RACE produced these TCR beta libraries. TCRdb ran MiXCR on the 5' RACE reads and lists one entry per CDR3 protein. This sample has roughly 150,000 distinct CDR3 sequences, with 8.5% to 10% found just once. The receptor was derived from a female donor with ankylosing spondylitis or in good health (not recorded which). Sequenced input: blood, either unsorted or a sorted T cell fraction (not recorded which).

The CDR3 sequence: CASSLYRASEQFF. CDR3 nucleotide sequence: TGTGCCAGCAGCCTCTACCGAGCGAGTGAGCAGTTCTTC. The chain carries TRBV7-8 and TRBJ2-1; no clear D gene. The CDR3 totals 13 residues. CDR1 and CDR2 from the germline V gene are SGHVS and FQNEAQ. The V end lost 5 bases, the J end lost 9 bases, and 14 bases lay between the germline ends.